Following are 6 T cell receptor beta chains from one sample sequenced in a study of blood T cell repertoires in COVID-19. Sequenced by immunoSEQ multiplex PCR; TCRdb stores in-frame clones only, minus some. Counted here are about 130,000 clones, more than 70% occurring once; the ten biggest clones make up about 1.5%. The sequenced sample consisted of peripheral blood. The receptors stem from a man aged 60-69 years with acute or convalescent COVID-19.

V gene TRBV4-2 combines with J gene TRBJ2-3, with 9 bases that match TRBD2. Germline assignment: CDR1 LGHNA and CDR2 YNFKEQ. The CDR3 is 18 amino acids. J gave up 0 bases and V 0 bases, and 7 bases lay outside the gene matches. The CDR3 sequence is CASSQDLSRGGSTDTQYF. CDR3 DNA sequence: TGTGCCAGCAGCCAAGATCTGTCGCGGGGGGGTAGCACAGATACGCAGTATTTT.

This sequence joins TRBV15 and TRBJ2-3; 7 nucleotides match TRBD1. V gave up 5 bases and J gave up 2 bases; unmatched junction bases: 7. The germline V gene encodes CDR1 LNHNV and CDR2 YYDKDF (reference sequence). The CDR3 is 15 residues long. CDR3 DNA: TGTGCCACCAGCGAGGACAGGAGATACACAGATACGCAGTATTTT. Its translation is CATSEDRRYTDTQYF. The full variable domain, its missing parts supplied by reference TRBV15 and TRBJ2-3, is DAMVIQNPRYQVTQFGKPVTLSCSQTLNHNVMYWYQQKSSQAPKLLFHYYDKDFNNEADTPDNFQSRRPNTSFCFLDIRSPGLGDTAMYLCATSEDRRYTDTQYFGPGTRLTVL.

As DNA, the CDR3 is TGTGCCAGCTCACCACAACAGGGGGAAGCGTCGAAGTACTTC. The encoded protein is CASSPQQGEASKYF. This chain connects TRBV18 to TRBJ2-7; 8 nucleotides line up with TRBD1. CDR3 length: 14 residues. Germline V gene data show CDR1 as KGHSH and CDR2 as LQKENI. Trimming cost V 1 base and J 11 bases; bases outside gene matches: 10.

The genes are TRBV7-9 and TRBJ2-3; TRBD2 might be the D (6 bases). V lost 5 bases and J 4 bases, leaving 13 bases between the germline ends. Germline CDR1 SEHNR, CDR2 FQNEAQ (reference sequence). The CDR3 runs 14 residues. CDR3 bases: TGTGCCAGCAGCCTGCCTAGCGACCCAGATACGCAGTATTTT. Translated: CASSLPSDPDTQYF.

The chain uses TRBV29-1 and TRBJ2-7; 9 bases are a match to TRBD1. V gave up 6 bases and J gave up 5 bases; unmatched junction bases: 5. CDR3 length equals 12 residues. Germline CDR1 SQVTM, CDR2 ANQGSEA. CDR3 in DNA: TGCAGCGTCGCGACAGGGGGGAACGAGCAGTACTTC. Its translation is CSVATGGNEQYF.

The rearrangement joins TRBV2 to TRBJ2-6; possibly TRBD1 for D (7 bases). This CDR3 has 16 residues. The V end was cut by 8 bases, the J end by 0 bases, with 14 bases between. Germline loops: CDR1 SNHLY, CDR2 FYNNEI. CDR3 sequence reads: CASAAGGRSGANVLTF. DNA for the CDR3: TGTGCCAGCGCGGCAGGGGGGCGCTCTGGGGCCAACGTCCTGACTTTC.